The T cell receptor (beta chain) under discussion was sequenced for a study of T cell responses to AZD1222 COVID-19 vaccine. The trim removed 4 bases at V and 4 bases at J, leaving 4 bases unmatched. The V gene's germline CDR1 is LGHNA and CDR2 YSLEER. This CDR3 comprises 14 residues. This clone was seen only once. This table comes from immunoSEQ multiplex PCR, and its TCRdb copy is limited to in-frame clones, with some not included. The sample has some 130,000 clones, 90% to 95% seen once. The J gene is TRBJ1-1, the V gene TRBV4-3; 9 nucleotides align to TRBD1. The clonotype originates from an adult who received the AZD1222 COVID-19 vaccine. Sequenced material: peripheral blood, taken 28 days after the second AZD1222 dose. CDR3 sequence (DNA): TGCGCCAGCAGCCGGGACAGGGCGGGCACTGAAGCTTTCTTT. Translation: CASSRDRAGTEAFF.